The source of this T cell receptor (beta chain) is a study of control samples from healthy donors and cancer patients (dated by TCRdb to 2020 to 2022). Based on the germline V gene, the CDR1 and CDR2 sequences are LGHNT and FRNRAP. The CDR3 runs 13 amino acids, cysteine and phenylalanine included. The CDR3 DNA has 39 bases and is translated from base 1. Trimming takes 7 bases from V and 3 bases from J, and the germline ends sit 9 bases apart. Turning to this clone: The clone's antigen remains unknown. Base-call qualities are not available, and no considerably larger clone is one nucleotide away.

Libraries were constructed by the immunoSEQ multiplex PCR assay. TCRdb took this table from immuneACCESS and kept in-frame rearrangements with V and J called. Such tables lack part of the clones; where checked against another copy, unresolved V genes explain under half of the gap, and the rest is unexplained. The sample has some 74,000 clones on record, less than 95% of them singletons. The ten top clones hold 2.8% of the sample. The sequenced sample consisted of blood. The clonotype originates from a woman aged 25 to 39 in good health. The sequence joins TRBV12-5 to TRBJ2-2; a tentative D call is TRBD1 (5 bases match). CDR3 sequence: CASARADTGELFF. The DNA sequence follows: TGTGCTAGTGCCAGGGCGGACACCGGGGAGCTGTTTTTT.